This entry concerns a single T cell receptor (beta chain). Its antigen is as yet unknown. TCRdb keeps only in-frame clones here, not all; method: immunoSEQ multiplex PCR. Among under 85,000 clones, approximately 90% were seen once, and the ten largest hold approximately 0.69%. The sample belongs to a study of OX40 agonist ivuxolimab in advanced cancers. In the study overall: All patients had ivuxolimab intravenously every 2 weeks at 0.01 to 10 mg/kg. Study-wide points: Still undetermined is the antigen specificity of the expanded peripheral T cells.

At baseline, cycle 4 day 1, and cycle 7 day 1, blood was sampled. V shed 5 bases and J shed 5 bases, with 21 bases lying between them. Germline V lookup: CDR1 SGHTA, CDR2 FQGNSA. The CDR3 is 16 residues long. The chain has TRBV7-2 and TRBJ1-1; perhaps TRBD1 as D (5 bases). The TCR comes from an adult with an advanced solid tumor such as melanoma, head and neck, liver or kidney cancer. Here the sequenced sample was CD4+ or CD8+ T cells sorted from blood, taken in a trial of the OX40 agonist ivuxolimab. CDR3 region: CASSVTGLVVGTEAFF. CDR3 nucleotide sequence: TGTGCCAGCAGCGTAACGGGACTAGTCGTTGGGACTGAAGCTTTCTTT.